A single sample gave rise to the 31 T cell receptor beta chains below, sequenced in a study of T cells after yellow fever vaccination. Using its own MiXCR run on the 5' RACE reads, TCRdb lists one record per CDR3 protein. The sample lists over 65,000 distinct CDR3 sequences, about an eighth seen once, with around 23% in the top ten. The sequencing used CD8+ T cells not binding an NS4B(214-222) dextramer, sorted from PBMCs, collected around 3 weeks after the first yellow fever vaccination. These receptors were taken from a man aged 18 to 30 who received the YFV17D yellow fever vaccine.

This chain links TRBV4-3 with TRBJ2-4, with 11 bases identical to TRBD1. V dropped 4 bases and J dropped 0; count of bases not matched to a gene: 11. This CDR3 comprises 19 residues. In germline, CDR1 is LGHNA, CDR2 YSLEER. CDR3 sequence (DNA): TGCGCCAGCAGCCCGGTATGGACAGGGGGCTCGATAGCCAAAAACATTCAGTACTTC. Amino acid sequence: CASSPVWTGGSIAKNIQYF.

This clonotype was picked up a small number of times. The gene calls are TRBV11-2 and TRBJ2-3; D is ambiguous. There are 13 residues in the CDR3. Trimming took 3 bases from V and 3 from J, leaving 7 bases between them. Germline V gene data show CDR1 as SGHAT and CDR2 as FQNNGV. The CDR3 region has the DNA TGTGCCAGCAGCTTCGAGAGTACAGATACGCAGTATTTT. Translating gives CASSFESTDTQYF.

The chain uses TRBV6-6 and TRBJ2-1; 8 positions match TRBD2. There are 13 residues in the CDR3. J lost 4 bases, V lost 10 bases, and 6 bases had no gene match. CDR1 and CDR2 from the germline V gene are MNHNY and SVGAGI (reference sequence). The CDR3 DNA follows: TGTGCCACCGCGGGACTAGAGTACAATGAGCAGTTCTTC. Amino acid sequence: CATAGLEYNEQFF.

This clonotype was seen more than once but under ten times. The chain uses TRBV4-1 and TRBJ2-1, with 14 bases matching TRBD2. J gave up 12 bases and V 4 bases, and 5 bases lay outside the gene matches. CDR1 MGHRA and CDR2 YSYEKL come from the germline V gene. This CDR3 contains 14 residues. CDR3 in amino acids: CASSLVGLAGGQFF. The CDR3 coding sequence is TGCGCCAGCAGCCTCGTCGGACTAGCGGGGGGGCAGTTCTTC.

The chain combines TRBV4-1 with TRBJ1-5; the D gene is possibly TRBD1 (5 bases). This CDR3 spans 14 amino acids. The V and J ends lost 0 bases and 3 bases respectively, with 6 bases between them. Germline CDR1 and CDR2: MGHRA and YSYEKL. CDR3 nucleotide sequence: TGCGCCAGCAGCCAAGATGGGGCCAATCAGCCCCAGCATTTT. Translation: CASSQDGANQPQHF.

The chain couples TRBV29-1 to TRBJ2-3, with 12 bases fitting TRBD1. This CDR3 region has 15 residues. The V gene end was trimmed by 2 bases and the J gene end by 6 bases; junction bases not matched to a gene: 6. CDR1 and CDR2 from the germline V gene are SQVTM and ANQGSEA. The CDR3 loop reads CSVEPGTGGSDTQYF. CDR3 sequence (DNA): TGCAGCGTTGAACCCGGGACAGGGGGCTCCGATACGCAGTATTTT.

This clonotype occurred a few times. The chain employs TRBV27 and TRBJ1-1; 10 bases are shared with TRBD1. The CDR3 extends over 15 amino acids. The J segment lost 4 bases and the V segment lost 0 bases, leaving 2 bases of the junction unmatched. Germline V lookup: CDR1 MNHEY, CDR2 SMNVEV (reference sequence). Here the CDR3 DNA reads TGTGCCAGCAGTTTATCAGGGACAGGGGCCACTGAAGCTTTCTTT. Translating gives CASSLSGTGATEAFF.

The CDR3: CASSATSGAADTQYF. In nucleotides, the CDR3 is TGCGCCAGCAGCGCAACTAGCGGGGCAGCAGATACGCAGTATTTT. The V and J genes are TRBV5-1 and TRBJ2-3, with TRBD2 matching 10 bases. Trimming removed 4 bases from V and 4 bases from J; junction bases left unmatched: 6. The CDR3 contains 15 residues. Germline lookup yields CDR1 SGHRS and CDR2 YFSETQ.

The chain combines TRBV28 with TRBJ2-7, with 9 bases that match TRBD1. Germline CDR1 MDHEN, CDR2 SYDVKM. V gave up 5 bases and J gave up 4 bases; unmatched junction bases: 3. There are 13 residues in the CDR3. CDR3 protein: CASSGDRVYEQYV. The CDR3 region has the DNA TGTGCCAGCAGTGGGGACAGGGTGTACGAGCAGTACGTC.

The chain has TRBV7-6 and TRBJ1-2; perhaps TRBD1 as D (5 bases). V was clipped by 1 base and J by 3 bases, with 6 bases between them. CDR1 is SGHVS, CDR2 FNYEAQ, per germline. The CDR3 has 13 amino acids. CDR3 sequence reads: CASSLGQHYGYTF. The CDR3, as DNA: TGTGCCAGCAGCTTAGGACAGCACTATGGCTACACCTTC.

This clonotype was seen only a few times. The chain recombines TRBV12-3 or TRBV12-4 with TRBJ2-7; D unclear. Trimming took 5 bases from V and 7 from J, leaving 9 bases between them. The CDR3 runs to 11 residues. In DNA form, the CDR3 reads TGTGCCAGCAGTAGGACGGGTGAGCAGTACTTC. This translates into CASSRTGEQYF.

This clonotype was seen only a few times. V usage is TRBV12-3 or TRBV12-4 and J usage is TRBJ2-5; TRBD2 is a possible D gene (5 bases). This CDR3 has 14 amino acids. Trimming shortened V by 7 bases and J by 1 base, and 13 bases separated the two germline ends. CDR3 nucleotides: TGTGCCAGCACCGGAGGAGGAATCCAAGAGACCCAGTACTTC. The encoded protein is CASTGGGIQETQYF.

This clonotype was counted between two and nine times. The gene calls are TRBV29-1 and TRBJ2-3; D is undetermined. CDR3 length equals 13 residues. Between the trimmed V and J ends, which lost 3 bases and 1 base, there was a span of 8 bases. Germline values: CDR1 SQVTM, CDR2 ANQGSEA. Written as DNA, the CDR3 is TGCAGCGTTGAGCCGGTCGGCACAGATACGCAGTATTTT. This codes for CSVEPVGTDTQYF.

J is TRBJ2-7 and V is TRBV4-3; TRBD2 aligns across 7 bases. There are 15 residues in the CDR3. Trimming at V came to 0 bases and at J to 2 bases, leaving 4 bases not matched to a gene. Germline lookup yields CDR1 LGHNA and CDR2 YSLEER. The CDR3 DNA reads TGCGCCAGCAGCCAAGATACCCGGGGGGCCTACGAGCAGTACTTC. Translated, it gives CASSQDTRGAYEQYF.

This clonotype was seen only a few times. This chain connects TRBV4-3 to TRBJ2-1; D call uncertain. Deletions cut 0 bases from V and 10 bases from J, with 13 bases between. The germline CDR1 and CDR2 sequences are LGHNA and YSLEER. The CDR3 is 14 amino acids. The CDR3: CASSQEAWPPEQFF. Here the CDR3 DNA reads TGCGCCAGCAGCCAAGAGGCCTGGCCCCCGGAGCAGTTCTTC.

This clonotype was found a few times. This chain joins TRBV4-3 and TRBJ1-1; D not resolved. Looked up from germline, CDR1 is LGHNA and CDR2 is YSLEER. The CDR3 has 14 amino acids. V dropped 1 base and J dropped 2 bases, with 8 bases sitting between them. CDR3 DNA sequence: TGCGCCAGCAGCCAAGGGGCCTCAAACACTGAAGCTTTCTTT. This codes for CASSQGASNTEAFF.

The chain employs TRBV6-1 and TRBJ2-7, with D maybe TRBD1 (6 bases). CDR3 length equals 16 residues. Germline values: CDR1 MNHNS, CDR2 SASEGT. With 2 bases removed from V and 0 bases from J, the gap between germline ends came to 14 bases. The CDR3 sequence is CASSESRWTASYEQYF. CDR3 coding DNA: TGTGCCAGCAGTGAATCGAGATGGACAGCCTCCTACGAGCAGTACTTC.

In its sample, this clonotype was seen a few times. The chain employs TRBV7-3 and TRBJ2-1; either TRBD1 or TRBD2 may supply D (5 bases each). V was clipped by 2 bases and J by 4 bases, with 15 bases between them. Germline assignment: CDR1 SGHTA and CDR2 FQGTGA. CDR3 length: 16 residues. DNA of the CDR3: TGTGCCAGCAGCTTAGGAATGGGGACGCCATACAATGAGCAGTTCTTC. Translated, it gives CASSLGMGTPYNEQFF.

This clonotype was picked up a small number of times. The chain is built from TRBV10-2 and TRBJ2-1; TRBD2 agrees at 9 bases. There are 15 residues in the CDR3. V trimming: 7 bases; J trimming: 8 bases; junction bases outside the gene matches: 12. Germline lookup yields CDR1 WSHSY and CDR2 SAAADI. CDR3 sequence: CASTEGETSGDEQFF. CDR3 in DNA: TGCGCCAGCACCGAGGGGGAGACTAGCGGCGATGAGCAGTTCTTC.

This clonotype was picked up a small number of times. The genes are TRBV20-1 and TRBJ2-3; D is unclear. The CDR3 runs to 13 residues. Germline V lookup: CDR1 DFQATT, CDR2 SNEGSKA (reference sequence). Trimming took off 3 bases at V and 1 base at J, with 8 bases between the two ends. The CDR3 DNA reads TGCAGTGCTAGTCCTGGCGGCACAGATACGCAGTATTTT. Translation: CSASPGGTDTQYF.

This chain links TRBV4-1 with TRBJ2-5; perhaps TRBD1 as D (5 bases). The CDR3 runs to 16 residues. Trimming took 0 bases from V and 5 from J, leaving 16 bases between them. Per the germline V gene, CDR1 is MGHRA and CDR2 is YSYEKL. The CDR3 here is CASSQEGPGQWETQYF. CDR3 coding DNA: TGCGCCAGCAGCCAAGAAGGCCCTGGACAATGGGAGACCCAGTACTTC.

By its share, this clonotype is large (0.1 to 1%). The chain combines TRBV24-1 with TRBJ2-5; D is perhaps TRBD2 (7 bases). The germline CDR1 and CDR2 sequences are KGHDR and SFDVKD. The CDR3 length is 15 residues. V lost 3 bases and J 5 bases, leaving 15 bases between the germline ends. The CDR3 nucleotides are TGTGCCACCAGTGATGCAGGGGAGGGTCGGGAGACCCAGTACTTC. Translation: CATSDAGEGRETQYF.

The chain has TRBV15 and TRBJ2-3; perhaps TRBD2 as D (6 bases). The V and J ends lost 6 bases and 11 bases respectively, with 15 bases between them. The CDR3 totals 12 residues. Per germline, CDR1 LNHNV and CDR2 YYDKDF (reference sequence). The chain's CDR3 is CATSNREQQQYF. The CDR3, as DNA: TGTGCCACCAGTAACCGGGAGCAACAGCAGTATTTT.

The sample holds many counts of this clonotype. This chain links TRBV29-1 with TRBJ2-7; D is perhaps TRBD2 (6 bases). This CDR3 is built from 13 residues. Germline V gene sequence: CDR1 SQVTM, CDR2 ANQGSEA. The CDR3 nucleotides are TGCAGGGATCCGGGACTCCTCGACCTCAAGCAGTACGTC. Amino acids: CRDPGLLDLKQYV.

The V call is TRBV9, the J call TRBJ2-7; possibly TRBD1 or TRBD2 for D (6 bases each). Trimming removed 2 bases at V and 5 bases at J, with 17 bases between. This CDR3 spans 15 amino acids. The germline CDR1 and CDR2 sequences are SGDLS and YYNGEE. The CDR3 loop is CASSVGGLEVHEQYF. CDR3 DNA sequence: TGTGCCAGCAGCGTTGGGGGGCTAGAAGTCCACGAGCAGTACTTC.

The chain uses TRBV9 and TRBJ2-3, with 8 bases identical to TRBD2. CDR3 size: 16 residues. Germline loops: CDR1 SGDLS, CDR2 YYNGEE. V shed 0 bases and J 2 bases; nucleotides not matched to a gene: 5. CDR3: CASSVGGGGHTDTQYF. DNA of the CDR3: TGTGCCAGCAGCGTAGGGGGCGGGGGGCACACAGATACGCAGTATTTT.

The chain links TRBV20-1 to TRBJ2-1; D remains unclear. CDR1 and CDR2 (germline): DFQATT, SNEGSKA (reference sequence). Trimming pared 3 bases from V and 4 bases from J, leaving 10 bases between. The CDR3 is 13 amino acids. CDR3 in amino acids: CSARIRIYNEQFF. The DNA for the CDR3 is TGCAGTGCTAGGATACGAATTTACAATGAGCAGTTCTTC.

The V call is TRBV5-6, the J call TRBJ1-1; D remains unclear. In germline, CDR1 is SGHDT, CDR2 YYEEEE. The ends were cut back, 0 bases at V and 2 bases at J, with 11 bases in the middle. This CDR3 has 15 amino acids. CDR3 loop: CASSLAGPGNTEAFF. CDR3 nucleotides: TGTGCCAGCAGCTTGGCCGGGCCCGGTAACACTGAAGCTTTCTTT.

This clonotype was seen a handful of times. This chain uses TRBV7-6 with TRBJ2-3; possible D gene TRBD2, 5 bases. Germline V gene data show CDR1 as SGHVS and CDR2 as FNYEAQ. This CDR3 region has 13 residues. Trimming stripped 1 base from V and 7 bases from J, with 9 bases between. CDR3 bases: TGTGCCAGCAGCTTAGAGAGGGTCAATACGCAGTATTTT. As protein: CASSLERVNTQYF.

The table lists this clonotype with a few counts. This chain joins TRBV6-2 or TRBV6-3 and TRBJ1-5; D ambiguous. The germline V gene encodes CDR1 MNHEY and CDR2 SVGEGT. This CDR3 comprises 14 residues. Trimming took off 2 bases at V and 5 bases at J, with 10 bases between the two ends. CDR3 residues: CASSYGDPHQPQHF. Here the CDR3 DNA reads TGTGCCAGCAGTTACGGAGACCCCCATCAGCCCCAGCATTTT.

This clonotype was seen only a few times. CDR3 sequence (DNA): TGTGCCAGTGAGGGGACAGCCTCCTACGAGCAGTACTTC. This codes for CASEGTASYEQYF. The rearrangement uses TRBV2 and TRBJ2-7, with 7 positions matching TRBD1. The germline gives CDR1 SNHLY, CDR2 FYNNEI. After removal of 9 bases from V and 0 bases from J, the junction contained 5 bases not matched to a gene. The CDR3 spans 13 residues.